A selection of T cell receptor beta chains follows, all from one sample in a study of blood T cell repertoires in COVID-19. TCRdb's copy holds only in-frame clones and misses some; the assay was immunoSEQ multiplex PCR. The sample gives about 380,000 clones, approximately 77% of which show up once; around 1.1% is in the top ten. The sequenced material came from peripheral blood. These TCRs come from a human donor with acute or convalescent COVID-19. The donor label of this sample is uncertain. Each CDR3 is given with its conserved first and last residue. Each record gives: CDR3 protein, CDR3 DNA, D gene, J gene, clone size, V gene. The D gene is left open where the match is weak. Rows may omit the clone size; those that give it use once, few, many or a size class.

cdr3_aa: CASSSGGQGAEKLFF
cdr3_nt: TGTGCCAGCAGTTCGGGTGGACAGGGGGCAGAAAAACTGTTTTTT
d_call: TRBD1
j_call: TRBJ1-4
clone_size: once
v_call: TRBV28

cdr3_aa: CASSSGQVGNTIYF
cdr3_nt: TGTGCCAGCAGCTCCGGACAGGTTGGAAACACCATATATTTT
d_call: TRBD1
j_call: TRBJ1-3
clone_size: NA
v_call: TRBV7-2

cdr3_aa: CASSSLSVLKETQYF
cdr3_nt: TGTGCCAGCAGCTCCCTAAGTGTCTTAAAAGAGACCCAGTACTTC
d_call: NA
j_call: TRBJ2-5
clone_size: once
v_call: TRBV5-5

cdr3_aa: CASSPANAGELFF
cdr3_nt: TGTGCCAGCAGCCCCGCGAACGCCGGGGAGCTGTTTTTT
d_call: NA
j_call: TRBJ2-2
clone_size: NA
v_call: TRBV7-9

cdr3_aa: CAWSPRGGQDEQFF
cdr3_nt: TGTGCCTGGAGTCCCCGGGGGGGTCAGGATGAGCAGTTCTTC
d_call: TRBD2
j_call: TRBJ2-1
clone_size: NA
v_call: TRBV30

cdr3_aa: CASSRTGYQPQHF
cdr3_nt: TGTGCCAGCAGTCGGACAGGGTATCAGCCCCAGCATTTT
d_call: NA
j_call: TRBJ1-5
clone_size: NA
v_call: TRBV21-1

cdr3_aa: CASSRQGYQETQYF
cdr3_nt: TGCGCCAGCAGCAGACAGGGGTACCAAGAGACCCAGTACTTC
d_call: TRBD1
j_call: TRBJ2-5
clone_size: NA
v_call: TRBV5-1

cdr3_aa: CASRDSENTGELFF
cdr3_nt: TGCGCCAGCCGGGACTCCGAAAACACCGGGGAGCTGTTTTTT
d_call: NA
j_call: TRBJ2-2
clone_size: NA
v_call: TRBV10-1

cdr3_aa: CASSPTGGTAFYGYTF
cdr3_nt: TGTGCCAGCAGCCCCACCGGCGGGACAGCCTTCTATGGCTACACCTTC
d_call: TRBD1
j_call: TRBJ1-2
clone_size: NA
v_call: TRBV4-2

cdr3_aa: CASSYNRGSNQPQHF
cdr3_nt: TGTGCCAGCAGTTATAACAGGGGTAGCAATCAGCCCCAGCATTTT
d_call: TRBD1
j_call: TRBJ1-5
clone_size: once
v_call: TRBV6-5

cdr3_aa: CASSARSGTGFYGYTF
cdr3_nt: TGTGCCAGCAGTGCCCGTTCCGGGACAGGCTTCTATGGCTACACCTTC
d_call: TRBD1
j_call: TRBJ1-2
clone_size: NA
v_call: TRBV6-1

cdr3_aa: CACTRDSNTEAFF
cdr3_nt: TGTGCCTGTACCCGGGATTCGAACACTGAAGCTTTCTTT
d_call: NA
j_call: TRBJ1-1
clone_size: NA
v_call: TRBV30

cdr3_aa: CASSPQTGSTDTQYF
cdr3_nt: TGTGCCAGCTCACCTCAGACAGGAAGCACAGATACGCAGTATTTT
d_call: NA
j_call: TRBJ2-3
clone_size: NA
v_call: TRBV18

cdr3_aa: CAWSVRDRGLTNYGYTF
cdr3_nt: TGTGCCTGGAGTGTAAGGGACAGGGGCCTCACTAACTATGGCTACACCTTC
d_call: TRBD1
j_call: TRBJ1-2
clone_size: NA
v_call: TRBV30

cdr3_aa: CASSLSSLDTQYF
cdr3_nt: TGTGCCAGCAGCCTATCTTCGTTGGATACGCAGTATTTT
d_call: NA
j_call: TRBJ2-3
clone_size: NA
v_call: TRBV9

cdr3_aa: CASSLQSSVTGWQDTQYF
cdr3_nt: TGCGCCAGCAGCTTGCAGTCATCGGTGACGGGGTGGCAAGATACGCAGTATTTT
d_call: NA
j_call: TRBJ2-3
clone_size: NA
v_call: TRBV5-1

cdr3_aa: CASRSGTATNEKLFF
cdr3_nt: TGTGCCAGCAGATCCGGGACAGCAACTAATGAAAAACTGTTTTTT
d_call: TRBD1
j_call: TRBJ1-4
clone_size: few
v_call: TRBV6-5

cdr3_aa: CASSLGLAGASTDTQYF
cdr3_nt: TGTGCCAGCAGCTTAGGACTAGCGGGAGCCAGCACAGATACGCAGTATTTT
d_call: TRBD2
j_call: TRBJ2-3
clone_size: NA
v_call: TRBV7-6

cdr3_aa: CSVGGTGGKTEAFF
cdr3_nt: TGCAGCGTTGGAGGGACAGGGGGTAAAACTGAAGCTTTCTTT
d_call: TRBD1
j_call: TRBJ1-1
clone_size: NA
v_call: TRBV29-1

cdr3_aa: CASSELMLAGASGETQYF
cdr3_nt: TGTGCCAGCAGTGAATTGATGCTAGCGGGGGCTTCAGGGGAGACCCAGTACTTC
d_call: TRBD2
j_call: TRBJ2-5
clone_size: NA
v_call: TRBV2

cdr3_aa: CASRSSRTLNNEQFF
cdr3_nt: TGTGCCAGCAGGTCTTCCCGGACACTAAACAATGAGCAGTTCTTC
d_call: NA
j_call: TRBJ2-1
clone_size: NA
v_call: TRBV6-5

cdr3_aa: CASSRGTGAYEQYF
cdr3_nt: TGTGCCAGCTCACGGGGGACAGGGGCCTACGAGCAGTACTTC
d_call: TRBD1
j_call: TRBJ2-7
clone_size: once
v_call: TRBV18

cdr3_aa: CAWSATGGEGYTF
cdr3_nt: TGTGCCTGGAGCGCGACAGGGGGCGAGGGCTACACCTTC
d_call: TRBD1
j_call: TRBJ1-2
clone_size: NA
v_call: TRBV30

cdr3_aa: CASSTPGTRYINTIYF
cdr3_nt: TGTGCCAGTAGTACACCCGGGACAAGATACATCAACACCATATATTTT
d_call: NA
j_call: TRBJ1-3
clone_size: NA
v_call: TRBV19

cdr3_aa: CASSMGPGELFF
cdr3_nt: TGCGCCAGCAGTATGGGGCCCGGGGAGCTGTTTTTT
d_call: NA
j_call: TRBJ2-2
clone_size: NA
v_call: TRBV10-1

cdr3_aa: CASSPDRTNQPQHF
cdr3_nt: TGCGCCAGCAGCCCAGACAGAACCAATCAGCCCCAGCATTTT
d_call: NA
j_call: TRBJ1-5
clone_size: NA
v_call: TRBV5-1

cdr3_aa: CASSPTGLAGGIRVEQFF
cdr3_nt: TGTGCCAGCTCACCCACGGGACTAGCGGGAGGAATCAGGGTTGAGCAGTTCTTC
d_call: TRBD2
j_call: TRBJ2-1
clone_size: NA
v_call: TRBV18

cdr3_aa: CASSLLAGGSRYEQYF
cdr3_nt: TGCGCCAGCAGCCTACTAGCGGGGGGTTCCCGCTACGAGCAGTACTTC
d_call: TRBD2
j_call: TRBJ2-7
clone_size: once
v_call: TRBV4-1

cdr3_aa: CSVEVWGGFDANYGYTF
cdr3_nt: TGCAGCGTTGAAGTCTGGGGGGGTTTCGACGCTAACTATGGCTACACCTTC
d_call: NA
j_call: TRBJ1-2
clone_size: NA
v_call: TRBV29-1

cdr3_aa: CASSDRTAHTQYF
cdr3_nt: TGTGCCAGCAGCGACCGGACAGCCCATACGCAGTATTTT
d_call: NA
j_call: TRBJ2-3
clone_size: NA
v_call: TRBV6-5

cdr3_aa: CASSPFMGSSEAFF
cdr3_nt: TGTGCCAGCAGCCCGTTTATGGGGAGTTCCGAAGCTTTCTTT
d_call: NA
j_call: TRBJ1-1
clone_size: NA
v_call: TRBV9

cdr3_aa: CASSQTGPSGGYDTGELFF
cdr3_nt: TGTGCCAGCAGTCAAACAGGACCTAGCGGAGGATATGACACCGGGGAGCTGTTTTTT
d_call: TRBD2
j_call: TRBJ2-2
clone_size: NA
v_call: TRBV28

cdr3_aa: CASSSFDRVGGYTF
cdr3_nt: TGTGCCAGCAGTTCTTTCGACAGGGTGGGCGGCTACACCTTC
d_call: TRBD1
j_call: TRBJ1-2
clone_size: NA
v_call: TRBV27

cdr3_aa: CASSQDSSYNSPLHF
cdr3_nt: TGTGCCAGCAGCCAGGACAGCTCCTATAATTCACCCCTCCACTTT
d_call: NA
j_call: TRBJ1-6
clone_size: NA
v_call: TRBV6-6

cdr3_aa: CASSEALHNRGEAFF
cdr3_nt: TGTGCCAGCAGTGAAGCGCTCCATAACAGGGGGGAAGCTTTCTTT
d_call: TRBD1
j_call: TRBJ1-1
clone_size: once
v_call: TRBV2

cdr3_aa: CASSRQGYTEAFF
cdr3_nt: TGTGCCAGCAGCCGACAGGGATACACTGAAGCTTTCTTT
d_call: TRBD1
j_call: TRBJ1-1
clone_size: once
v_call: TRBV14

cdr3_aa: CSGRAGNYGYTF
cdr3_nt: TGCAGCGGCAGAGCGGGGAACTATGGCTACACCTTC
d_call: NA
j_call: TRBJ1-2
clone_size: NA
v_call: TRBV29-1

cdr3_aa: CASSRTGHTSSGNTIYF
cdr3_nt: TGTGCCAGCAGTCGAACTGGACATACGAGCTCTGGAAACACCATATATTTT
d_call: NA
j_call: TRBJ1-3
clone_size: NA
v_call: TRBV2

cdr3_aa: CSARINTEAFF
cdr3_nt: TGCAGCGCCCGTATTAACACTGAAGCTTTCTTT
d_call: NA
j_call: TRBJ1-1
clone_size: NA
v_call: TRBV29-1

cdr3_aa: CASSWGQNQETQYF
cdr3_nt: TGTGCCAGCAGCTGGGGACAGAACCAAGAGACCCAGTACTTC
d_call: TRBD1
j_call: TRBJ2-5
clone_size: NA
v_call: TRBV7-8

cdr3_aa: CASSPGQVVYGYTF
cdr3_nt: TGTGCCAGCTCACCGGGACAGGTTGTCTATGGCTACACCTTC
d_call: TRBD1
j_call: TRBJ1-2
clone_size: NA
v_call: TRBV18

cdr3_aa: CASSQGRINRVSNEKLFF
cdr3_nt: TGCGCCAGCAGCCAAGGGAGAATAAACAGGGTGTCTAATGAAAAACTGTTTTTT
d_call: NA
j_call: TRBJ1-4
clone_size: NA
v_call: TRBV4-1

cdr3_aa: CASRTHANYGYTF
cdr3_nt: TGTGCCAGCAGAACACACGCTAACTATGGCTACACCTTC
d_call: NA
j_call: TRBJ1-2
clone_size: once
v_call: TRBV6-5